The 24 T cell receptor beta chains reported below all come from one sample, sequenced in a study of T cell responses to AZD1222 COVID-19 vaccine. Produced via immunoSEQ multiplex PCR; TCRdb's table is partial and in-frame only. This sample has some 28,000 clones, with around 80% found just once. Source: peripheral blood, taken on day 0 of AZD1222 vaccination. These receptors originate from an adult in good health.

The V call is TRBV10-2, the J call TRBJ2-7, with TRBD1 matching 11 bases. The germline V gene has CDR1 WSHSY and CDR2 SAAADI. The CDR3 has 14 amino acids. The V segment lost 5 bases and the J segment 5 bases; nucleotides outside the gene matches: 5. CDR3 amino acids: CASSSGQGANEQYF. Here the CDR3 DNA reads TGCGCCAGCAGTTCCGGACAGGGGGCGAACGAGCAGTACTTC.

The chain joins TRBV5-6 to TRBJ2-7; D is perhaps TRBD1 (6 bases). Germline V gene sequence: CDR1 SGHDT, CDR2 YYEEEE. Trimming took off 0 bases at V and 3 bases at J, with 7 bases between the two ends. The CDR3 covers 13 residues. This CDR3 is CASSLEDSYEQYF. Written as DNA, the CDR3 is TGTGCCAGCAGCTTGGAGGACAGCTACGAGCAGTACTTC.

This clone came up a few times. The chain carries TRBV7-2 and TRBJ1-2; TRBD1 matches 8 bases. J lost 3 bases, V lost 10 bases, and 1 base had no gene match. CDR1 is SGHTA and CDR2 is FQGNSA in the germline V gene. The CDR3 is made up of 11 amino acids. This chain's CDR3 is CAKQGDYGYTF. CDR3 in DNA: TGTGCCAAACAGGGGGACTATGGCTACACCTTC.

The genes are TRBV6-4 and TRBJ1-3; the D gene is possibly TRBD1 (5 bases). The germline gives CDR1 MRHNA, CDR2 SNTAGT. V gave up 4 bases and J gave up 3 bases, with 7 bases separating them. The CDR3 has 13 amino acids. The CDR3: CASSVDSGNTIYF. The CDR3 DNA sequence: TGTGCCAGCAGTGTAGACAGTGGAAACACCATATATTTT.

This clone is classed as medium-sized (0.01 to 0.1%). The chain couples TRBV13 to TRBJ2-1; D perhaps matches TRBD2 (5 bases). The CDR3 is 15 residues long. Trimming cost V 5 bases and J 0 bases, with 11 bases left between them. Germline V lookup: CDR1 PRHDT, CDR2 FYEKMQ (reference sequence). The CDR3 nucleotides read TGTGCCAGCAGCCCAGACTACCCCTCCTACAATGAGCAGTTCTTC. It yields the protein CASSPDYPSYNEQFF.

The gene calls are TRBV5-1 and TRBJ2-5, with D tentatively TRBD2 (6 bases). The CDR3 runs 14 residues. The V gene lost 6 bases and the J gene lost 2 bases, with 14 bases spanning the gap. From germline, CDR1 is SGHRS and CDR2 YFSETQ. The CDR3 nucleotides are TGCGCCAGCACCCCCAGACTAGGACAAGAGACCCAGTACTTC. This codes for CASTPRLGQETQYF.

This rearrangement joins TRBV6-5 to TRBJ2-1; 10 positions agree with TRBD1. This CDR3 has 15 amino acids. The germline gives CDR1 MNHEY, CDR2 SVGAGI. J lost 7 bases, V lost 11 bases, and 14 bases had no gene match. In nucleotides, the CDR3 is TGTGCCTCTAAAGCATCCGGGGGACAGGGGAATGAGCAGTTCTTC. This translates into CASKASGGQGNEQFF.

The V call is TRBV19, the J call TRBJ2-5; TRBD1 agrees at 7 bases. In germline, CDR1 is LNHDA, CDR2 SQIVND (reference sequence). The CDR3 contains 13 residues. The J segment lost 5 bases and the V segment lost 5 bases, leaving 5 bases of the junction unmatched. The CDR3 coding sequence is TGTGCCAGTAGTGTAAACAGGGGTGAGACCCAGTACTTC. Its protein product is CASSVNRGETQYF.

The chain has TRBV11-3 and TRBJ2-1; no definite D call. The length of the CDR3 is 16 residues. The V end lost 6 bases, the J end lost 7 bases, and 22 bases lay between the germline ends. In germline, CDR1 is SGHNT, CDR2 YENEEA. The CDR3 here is CASRDIEVAVGNEQFF. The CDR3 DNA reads TGTGCCAGCAGGGATATAGAAGTAGCCGTAGGGAATGAGCAGTTCTTC.

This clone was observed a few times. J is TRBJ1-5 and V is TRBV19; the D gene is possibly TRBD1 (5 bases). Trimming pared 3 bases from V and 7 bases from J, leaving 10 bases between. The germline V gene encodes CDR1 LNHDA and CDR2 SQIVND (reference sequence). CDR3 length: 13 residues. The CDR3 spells CASSIAREQPQHF. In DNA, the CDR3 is TGTGCCAGTAGTATTGCCAGGGAGCAGCCCCAGCATTTT.

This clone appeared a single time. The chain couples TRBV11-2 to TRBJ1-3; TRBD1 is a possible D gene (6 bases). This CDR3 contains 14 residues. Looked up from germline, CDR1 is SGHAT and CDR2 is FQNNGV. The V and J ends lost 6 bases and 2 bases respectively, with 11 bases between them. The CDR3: CASRVRGTGNTIYF. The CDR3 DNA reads TGTGCCAGCAGGGTCAGGGGCACTGGAAACACCATATATTTT.

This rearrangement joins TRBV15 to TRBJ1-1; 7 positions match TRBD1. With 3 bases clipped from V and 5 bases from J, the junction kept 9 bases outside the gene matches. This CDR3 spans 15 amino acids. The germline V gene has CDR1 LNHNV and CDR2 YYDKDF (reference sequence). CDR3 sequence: CATSRPGGSRTEAFF. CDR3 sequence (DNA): TGTGCCACCAGCAGGCCAGGGGGATCGCGTACTGAAGCTTTCTTT.

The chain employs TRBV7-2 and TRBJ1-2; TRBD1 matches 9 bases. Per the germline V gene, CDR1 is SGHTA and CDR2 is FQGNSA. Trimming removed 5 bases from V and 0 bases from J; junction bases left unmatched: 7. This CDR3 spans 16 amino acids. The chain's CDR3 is CASSAGTGYPNYGYTF. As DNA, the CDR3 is TGTGCCAGCAGCGCCGGGACAGGGTACCCTAACTATGGCTACACCTTC.

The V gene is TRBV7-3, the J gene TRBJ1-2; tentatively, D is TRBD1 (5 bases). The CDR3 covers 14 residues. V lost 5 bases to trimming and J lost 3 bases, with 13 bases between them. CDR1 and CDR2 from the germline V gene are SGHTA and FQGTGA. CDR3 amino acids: CASSPTGHDYGYTF. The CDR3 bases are TGTGCCAGCAGCCCCACCGGACACGACTATGGCTACACCTTC.

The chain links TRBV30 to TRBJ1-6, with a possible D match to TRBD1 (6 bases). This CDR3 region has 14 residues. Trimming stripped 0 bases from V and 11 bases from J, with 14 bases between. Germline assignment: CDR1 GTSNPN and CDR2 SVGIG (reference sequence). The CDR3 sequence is CAWSVTPGETPLHF. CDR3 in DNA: TGTGCCTGGAGTGTGACCCCAGGGGAAACACCCCTCCACTTT.

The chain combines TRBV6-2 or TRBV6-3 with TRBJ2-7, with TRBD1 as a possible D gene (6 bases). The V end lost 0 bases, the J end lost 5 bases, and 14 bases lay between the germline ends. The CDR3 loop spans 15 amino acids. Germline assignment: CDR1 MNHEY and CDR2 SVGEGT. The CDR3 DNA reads TGTGCCAGCAGTTACTCCAGGCAGGGGCAAAACGAGCAGTACGTC. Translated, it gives CASSYSRQGQNEQYV.

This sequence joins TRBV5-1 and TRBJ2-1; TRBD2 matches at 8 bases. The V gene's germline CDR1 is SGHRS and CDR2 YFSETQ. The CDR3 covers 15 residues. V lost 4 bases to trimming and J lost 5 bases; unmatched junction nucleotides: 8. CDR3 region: CASSQTSDTNNEQFF. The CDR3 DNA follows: TGCGCCAGCAGCCAGACTAGCGACACTAACAATGAGCAGTTCTTC.

The CDR3 sequence is CASSQIGIGGGGENTEAFF. The CDR3 DNA is TGTGCCAGCAGCCAGATCGGAATCGGTGGGGGGGGAGAGAACACTGAAGCTTTCTTT. This chain uses TRBV3-1 (or the pseudogene TRBV3-2) with TRBJ1-1; weak D call: TRBD1 (5 bases). V was clipped by 3 bases and J by 1 base, with 24 bases between them. CDR1 is LGHDT and CDR2 is YNNKEL in the germline V gene (reference sequence). This CDR3 has 19 residues.

CDR3 region: CASTRDGNTEAFF. The DNA of the CDR3 is TGCGCCAGCACCAGGGACGGGAACACTGAAGCTTTCTTT. The chain combines TRBV10-1 with TRBJ1-1; D may be TRBD1 (5 bases). Trimming stripped 7 bases from V and 1 base from J, with 10 bases between. The CDR3 has 13 amino acids. Germline V gives CDR1 WNHNN, CDR2 SYGVQD (reference sequence).

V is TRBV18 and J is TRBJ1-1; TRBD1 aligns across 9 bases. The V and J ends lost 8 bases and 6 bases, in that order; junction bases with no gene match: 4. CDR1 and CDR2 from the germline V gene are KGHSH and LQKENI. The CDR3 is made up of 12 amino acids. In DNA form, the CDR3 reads TGTGCCAGCAGCCGGGACAGGGCTGAAGCTTTCTTT. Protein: CASSRDRAEAFF.

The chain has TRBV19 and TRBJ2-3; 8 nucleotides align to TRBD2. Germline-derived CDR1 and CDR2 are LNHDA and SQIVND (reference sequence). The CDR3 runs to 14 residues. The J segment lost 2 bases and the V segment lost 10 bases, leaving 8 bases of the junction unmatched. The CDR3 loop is CATGTRSSTDTQYF. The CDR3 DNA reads TGTGCCACAGGGACTAGGTCGTCCACAGATACGCAGTATTTT.

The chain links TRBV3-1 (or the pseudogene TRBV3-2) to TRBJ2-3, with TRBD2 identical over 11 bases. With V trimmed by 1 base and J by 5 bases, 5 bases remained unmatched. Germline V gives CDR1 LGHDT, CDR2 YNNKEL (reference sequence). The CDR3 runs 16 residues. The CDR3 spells CASSQVLAGAIDTQYF. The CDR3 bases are TGTGCCAGCAGCCAAGTACTAGCGGGAGCCATAGATACGCAGTATTTT.

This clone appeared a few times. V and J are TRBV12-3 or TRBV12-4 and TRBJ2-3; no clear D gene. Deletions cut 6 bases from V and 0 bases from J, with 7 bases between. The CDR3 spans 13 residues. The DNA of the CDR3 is TGTGCCAGCAGGGCTAGGAGCACAGATACGCAGTATTTT. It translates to CASRARSTDTQYF.

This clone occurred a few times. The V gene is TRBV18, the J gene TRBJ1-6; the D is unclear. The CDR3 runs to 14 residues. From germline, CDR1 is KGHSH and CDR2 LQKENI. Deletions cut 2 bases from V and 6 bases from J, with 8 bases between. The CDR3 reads CASSPESANSPLHF. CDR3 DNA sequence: TGTGCCAGCTCACCAGAATCTGCTAATTCACCCCTCCACTTT. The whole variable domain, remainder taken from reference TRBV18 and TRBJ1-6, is NAGVMQNPRHLVRRRGQEARLRCSPMKGHSHVYWYRQLPEEGLKFMVYLQKENIIDESGMPKERFSAEFPKEGPSILRIQQVVRGDSAAYFCASSPESANSPLHFGNGTRLTVT.